These T cell receptor beta chains were read from a single sample in a study of T cell repertoires in cytomegalovirus infection. TCRdb ran MiXCR on the reads and lists one entry per CDR3 protein. This sample carries hundreds of thousands of distinct CDR3 sequences, roughly 31% of them seen once, and the ten largest clones take 13%. Their recognized antigens are unknown. The sample here was cultured CD8+ T cells from PBMCs, taken from culture after CMV antigen stimulation. These receptors all stem from a human donor in good health (CMV status not recorded). Some clones in this sample may be carry-over from other donors' samples. Each CDR3 is given without its conserved first and last residue. Each record gives: D gene, V gene, CDR3 protein. The D gene is left open where the match is weak.

D gene: TRBD1; V gene: TRBV4-3; CDR3 protein: ASSHPEGADEQF
D gene: TRBD1; V gene: TRBV6-1; CDR3 protein: ASSSVQGAPSQPQH
D gene: -; V gene: TRBV12-3/TRBV12-4; CDR3 protein: ASSSLEGGAWETQY
D gene: TRBD1; V gene: TRBV4-1; CDR3 protein: ASSQDESRGRIGGTEAF
D gene: -; V gene: TRBV12-3/TRBV12-4; CDR3 protein: ASSSLGGAYEQY
D gene: -; V gene: TRBV27; CDR3 protein: ASSPRGRGPTNEKLF
D gene: -; V gene: TRBV6-5; CDR3 protein: ASSAAREVLTYNEQF
D gene: -; V gene: TRBV2; CDR3 protein: ASSEGGYYNEQF
D gene: TRBD1; V gene: TRBV20-1; CDR3 protein: SARDLEGAYQETQY
D gene: TRBD1; V gene: TRBV19; CDR3 protein: ASTSGTANTGELF
D gene: TRBD2; V gene: TRBV12-3/TRBV12-4; CDR3 protein: ASSGSGGAHEQF
D gene: -; V gene: TRBV10-3; CDR3 protein: ATNQGQETQY
D gene: -; V gene: TRBV7-8; CDR3 protein: ASRETGYEQY
D gene: -; V gene: TRBV7-2; CDR3 protein: ASSFVWERGRTYNEQF
D gene: -; V gene: TRBV7-9; CDR3 protein: ASSIKDLRDAWKSYT
D gene: -; V gene: TRBV15; CDR3 protein: ATSKGGNSYNEQF
D gene: -; V gene: TRBV27; CDR3 protein: ASSLGSGSGSYGYT
D gene: -; V gene: TRBV7-3; CDR3 protein: ASSKGITDTQY
D gene: -; V gene: TRBV27; CDR3 protein: ASSPWGYEQY
D gene: -; V gene: TRBV12-3/TRBV12-4; CDR3 protein: ASSLNTGIQETQY
D gene: -; V gene: TRBV6-6; CDR3 protein: ASSYEAGGTGELF
D gene: TRBD2; V gene: TRBV6-1; CDR3 protein: ASSQTSGGSSYNEQF
D gene: -; V gene: TRBV7-2; CDR3 protein: ASSFLGAAGELF
D gene: TRBD2; V gene: TRBV6-2/TRBV6-3; CDR3 protein: ASSYGGDSYNEQF
D gene: -; V gene: TRBV6-6; CDR3 protein: ASSYSKGATEAF
D gene: -; V gene: TRBV7-9; CDR3 protein: ASSLTRSVNTGELF
D gene: -; V gene: TRBV12-3/TRBV12-4; CDR3 protein: ASSFPGRAVSRNTIY
D gene: TRBD2; V gene: TRBV5-3; CDR3 protein: ASSAGLAGDVSYNEQF
D gene: TRBD1; V gene: TRBV7-3; CDR3 protein: ASSGQGQGKFRPYEQY
D gene: -; V gene: TRBV12-3/TRBV12-4; CDR3 protein: ATLGPGTDTQY
D gene: TRBD2; V gene: TRBV20-1; CDR3 protein: SASSGGFTDTQY
D gene: -; V gene: TRBV6-5; CDR3 protein: ASSYFGIFITGELF
D gene: -; V gene: TRBV6-5; CDR3 protein: ASTLIHPSAGSYNEQF
D gene: -; V gene: TRBV20-1; CDR3 protein: SARTGPRELF
D gene: -; V gene: TRBV6-7; CDR3 protein: ASSYRRRRTDTQY
D gene: -; V gene: TRBV29-1; CDR3 protein: SVEGRGAEDTQY
D gene: TRBD2; V gene: TRBV5-4; CDR3 protein: ASSVMVSGASTDTQY
D gene: -; V gene: TRBV29-1; CDR3 protein: SAEGIANTGELF
D gene: -; V gene: TRBV6-1; CDR3 protein: ASSVTDTSFYGYT
D gene: -; V gene: TRBV27; CDR3 protein: ASSPPSGVNTEAF